This T cell receptor (beta chain) derives from a study of CD8 T cells in Susac syndrome (dated by TCRdb to between 2019 and 2020). Some background on the complete study: The study used repertoire sequencing to test whether antigen drove CD8+ T cell activation and differentiation in Susac syndrome. Clonality of the CD8+ T cell repertoire was compared between roughly 13 healthy donors, 14 Susac syndrome patients and around 15 multiple sclerosis patients.

Peripheral blood CD8+ and CD4+ T cells from healthy donors, Susac syndrome patients and multiple sclerosis patients were profiled using high-throughput TCR beta sequencing. Multiple sclerosis controls were treatment-naive patients with stable or active relapsing-remitting disease fulfilling revised McDonald criteria. Bulk CD8+ and CD4+ T cells were purified magnetically by negative isolation, whereas CD8+ TEMRA cells were enriched by FACS. Blood was collected in EDTA tubes and processed within 24 hours, with PBMCs isolated through density gradient centrifugation. PBMCs intended for TCR sequencing were cryopreserved in liquid nitrogen and were subsequently thawed in a 37 degrees C water bath. Purity of sorted or isolated CD4+, CD8+ and CD8+ TEMRA cells was at least 90%. About this clonotype: Its antigen is currently not known. Base qualities are not recorded, but no much larger clone differs from it by a single base.

The germline ends are 10 bases apart after V is trimmed by 3 bases and J by 7 bases. The CDR3 starts with the cysteine, ends with the phenylalanine, and has 12 residues. CDR3 DNA is the only sequence kept; it has 36 bases, read in frame from the first base. The CDR1 and CDR2 encoded by the germline V gene (reference sequence) are SGHNT and YYREEE. Results and caveats for the whole study, not just this receptor: The study acknowledged that relatively few individuals were included in the TCR sequencing and HLA analysis.

RNA was extracted with the RNeasy kit and about 0.5 to 1 ug was reverse transcribed using random hexamers. The immunoSEQ multiplex PCR assay, covering 54 Vbeta and 13 Jbeta segments, was used to amplify TCR beta CDR3 regions. PCR amplification bias was corrected by using a synthetic template baseline for primer optimization and computational correction. On the authors' methods: Reads were annotated to V, D and J genes according to IMGT and were analyzed with immunoSEQ Analyzer, with only productive sequences retained. Clonality was computed as one minus Shannon entropy normalized by log2 of the number of productive unique sequences. For each patient and control, public and private clones were evaluated among the 100 most prevalent clones. Susac-specific clones were defined as absent from healthy and MS cohorts, around 970 published viral clones and other ImmuneACCESS disease sequences. The public reads were run again by TCRdb, first through fastp at Q25 and then through MiXCR, and only productive beta chains were kept. Entries are consolidated by CDR3 protein sequence, retaining the most common genes and DNA. The V and J calls, along with clone size, are taken from TCRdb and not from the paper's own processing. For this sample the table gives under 150,000 distinct CDR3 sequences, of which approximately 89% were detected only once. Of the sample, around 0.25% falls within the top ten clones.

The sequence was collected from a human donor with multiple sclerosis. The chain couples TRBV5-4 to TRBJ1-1; no confident D gene assignment can be made. The sample was CD8+ T cells from PBMCs. The CDR3 loop reads CASSWIGLEAFF. The DNA sequence reads TGTGCCAGCAGCTGGATAGGTCTTGAAGCTTTCTTT.